This T cell receptor beta chain was sequenced for a study of blood T cell repertoires in COVID-19. About the research overall: There were acute and convalescent COVID-19 samples, and they came from the United States, Italy and Spain. In each case, the material was cDNA or gDNA derived from T cells, B-cell-depleted T cells, or PBMCs.

A Seattle source enrolled patients during active infection and followed them longitudinally. Original handling: Cell counts per sample came from amplifying reference gene primers. Measured with immunoSEQ multiplex PCR; TCRdb has only the in-frame clones, and not every one. V and J calls and clone size are given by that table; D and trimming were obtained from the DNA. Here the sample spans fewer than 650,000 clones, less than 90% being singletons. The length of the CDR3 is 12 residues. Germline loops: CDR1 LNHDA, CDR2 SQIVND (reference sequence). Trimming removed 4 bases at V and 7 bases at J, with 10 bases between.

The sequencing input was peripheral blood. The chain has TRBV19 and TRBJ1-1; D ambiguous. This TCR derives from a woman between 50 and 59 years old with COVID-19, enrolled during active disease. The CDR3 loop is CASSTGAFEAFF. In nucleotides, the CDR3 is TGTGCCAGTAGTACCGGTGCATTTGAAGCTTTCTTT.